The 5 T cell receptor beta chains below all came from one sample that was sequenced in a study of blood T cells in healthy people across ages (dated by TCRdb to about 2015). Libraries were constructed by 5' RACE. The data were produced on an Illumina HiSeq 2500. A second PCR of 7 to 11 cycles was performed with a sample-barcoded 5' primer and a J-beta primer mix. TCRdb cleaned the public reads at Q25 with fastp, built clones with MiXCR and kept in-frame beta chains. Identical CDR3 proteins give one entry, which carries the most common genes and DNA. Here the sample has 1.5 million to 2 million distinct CDR3 sequences; roughly 30% occur a single time. In total, the top ten clones hold 7% to 9% of the sample. Sequencing was done on a sample of blood. These receptors were obtained from a woman aged 30 to 39 in good health.

In its sample, this clonotype was seen many times. This chain joins TRBV12-3 or TRBV12-4 and TRBJ2-5; D is ambiguous. V was cut by 2 bases and J by 5 bases, with 9 bases left in between. The CDR3 runs to 13 residues. Here the CDR3 DNA reads TGTGCCAGCAGTTTACTCGCTCTCGAGACCCAGTACTTC. Translation gives CASSLLALETQYF.

This clonotype showed up many times. This chain connects TRBV10-3 to TRBJ2-3; tentative D call: TRBD1 (6 bases). From germline, CDR1 is ENHRY and CDR2 SYGVKD. The germline V and J ends were trimmed by 8 bases and 5 bases, with 11 bases remaining between them. The CDR3 consists of 12 residues. The CDR3 DNA sequence: TGTGCCATCGGGGACATGGGAGATACGCAGTATTTT. Its protein product is CAIGDMGDTQYF.

This clonotype showed up just a few times. J is TRBJ1-5 and V is TRBV5-1; D remains ambiguous. The CDR3 is 13 residues long. CDR1 is SGHRS, CDR2 YFSETQ, per germline. Trimming removed 0 bases from V and 7 bases from J, with 8 bases in between. The CDR3 region has the DNA TGCGCCAGCAGCTTGGAGGGAGAACAGCCCCAGCATTTT. Amino acids: CASSLEGEQPQHF.

This clonotype showed up just a few times. The chain joins TRBV5-1 to TRBJ1-1, with D uncertain. V was shortened by 0 bases and J by 5 bases, with 14 bases between the two germline ends. Germline assignment: CDR1 SGHRS and CDR2 YFSETQ. This CDR3 comprises 15 residues. The DNA for the CDR3 is TGCGCCAGCAGCTTGGAGCCAGGTGTCACGACTGAAGCTTTCTTT. Translation: CASSLEPGVTTEAFF. Filled out from reference TRBV5-1 and TRBJ1-1, the complete variable domain reads KAGVTQTPRYLIKTRGQQVTLSCSPISGHRSVSWYQQTPGQGLQFLFEYFSETQRNKGNFPGRFSGRQFSNSRSEMNVSTLELGDSALYLCASSLEPGVTTEAFFGQGTRLTVV.

This clonotype showed up just once. The chain joins TRBV20-1 to TRBJ2-2; 9 positions match TRBD2. Per germline, CDR1 DFQATT and CDR2 SNEGSKA (reference sequence). After removal of 4 bases from V and 0 bases from J, the junction contained 6 bases not matched to a gene. The CDR3 sequence is 16 residues long. CDR3 loop: CSATEASGTNTGELFF. CDR3 nucleotide sequence: TGCAGTGCTACGGAGGCTAGCGGGACGAACACCGGGGAGCTGTTTTTT.